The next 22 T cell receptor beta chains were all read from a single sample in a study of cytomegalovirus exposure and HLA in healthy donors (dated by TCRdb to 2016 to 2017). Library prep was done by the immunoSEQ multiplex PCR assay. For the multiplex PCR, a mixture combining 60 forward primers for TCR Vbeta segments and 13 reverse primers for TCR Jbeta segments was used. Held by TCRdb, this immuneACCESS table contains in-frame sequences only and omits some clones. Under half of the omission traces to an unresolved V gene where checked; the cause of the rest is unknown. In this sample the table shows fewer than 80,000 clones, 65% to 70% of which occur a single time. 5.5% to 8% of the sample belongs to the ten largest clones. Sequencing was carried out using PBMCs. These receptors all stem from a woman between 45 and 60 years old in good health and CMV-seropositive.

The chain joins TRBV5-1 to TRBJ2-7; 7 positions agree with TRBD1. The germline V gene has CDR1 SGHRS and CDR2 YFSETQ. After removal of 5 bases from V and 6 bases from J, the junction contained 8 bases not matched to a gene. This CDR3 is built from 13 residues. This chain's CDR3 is CASSRRGRSEQYF. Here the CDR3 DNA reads TGCGCCAGCAGTAGAAGGGGGCGAAGCGAGCAGTACTTC.

Here the CDR3 reads CASSDVGGDSPLHF. Here the CDR3 DNA reads TGTGCCAGTAGTGACGTCGGGGGAGATTCACCCCTCCACTTT. The chain couples TRBV19 to TRBJ1-6; D is perhaps TRBD1 (5 bases). Deletions cut 5 bases from V and 8 bases from J, with 13 bases between. This CDR3 has 14 residues. Germline CDR1 and CDR2: LNHDA and SQIVND (reference sequence).

Written as DNA, the CDR3 is TGTGCCAGCAGTGAAGCGGCCCAGGAGCAGTTCTTC. It codes for CASSEAAQEQFF. The chain uses TRBV6-1 and TRBJ2-1, with D hard to call. The CDR3 covers 12 residues. The V end lost 0 bases, the J end lost 10 bases, and 7 bases lay between the germline ends. Germline V gene sequence: CDR1 MNHNS, CDR2 SASEGT.

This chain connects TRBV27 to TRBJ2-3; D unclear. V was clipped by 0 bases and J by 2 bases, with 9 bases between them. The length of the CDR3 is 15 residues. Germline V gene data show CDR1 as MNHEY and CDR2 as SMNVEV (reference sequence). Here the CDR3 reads CASSLSAADTDTQYF. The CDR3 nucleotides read TGTGCCAGCAGTTTATCTGCGGCGGACACAGATACGCAGTATTTT.

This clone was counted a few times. The CDR3 loop reads CASSFLGGGYTF. The CDR3 nucleotides read TGTGCCAGCAGCTTCTTAGGCGGCGGCTACACCTTC. J is TRBJ1-2 and V is TRBV28, with unresolved D. CDR1 is MDHEN and CDR2 is SYDVKM in the germline V gene. The V end was cut by 6 bases, the J end by 8 bases, with 13 bases between. This CDR3 is built from 12 residues.

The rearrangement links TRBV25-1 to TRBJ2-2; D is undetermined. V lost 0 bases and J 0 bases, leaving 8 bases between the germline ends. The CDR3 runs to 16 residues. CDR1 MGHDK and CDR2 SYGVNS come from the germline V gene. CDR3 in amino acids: CASSEYQKTNTGELFF. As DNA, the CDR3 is TGTGCCAGCAGTGAATATCAGAAAACGAACACCGGGGAGCTGTTTTTT.

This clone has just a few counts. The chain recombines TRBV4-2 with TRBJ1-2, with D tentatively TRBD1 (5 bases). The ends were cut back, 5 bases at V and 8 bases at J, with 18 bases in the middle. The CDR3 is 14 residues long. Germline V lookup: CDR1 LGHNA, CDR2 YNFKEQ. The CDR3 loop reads CASSYRDFNRGYTF. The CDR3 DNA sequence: TGTGCCAGCAGCTACCGGGACTTCAACCGGGGCTACACCTTC.

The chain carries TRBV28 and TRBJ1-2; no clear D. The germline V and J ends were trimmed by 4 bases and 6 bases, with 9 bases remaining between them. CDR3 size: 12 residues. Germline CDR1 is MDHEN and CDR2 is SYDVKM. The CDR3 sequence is CASSSPSDGYTF. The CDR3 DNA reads TGTGCCAGCAGTTCCCCATCGGATGGCTACACCTTC.

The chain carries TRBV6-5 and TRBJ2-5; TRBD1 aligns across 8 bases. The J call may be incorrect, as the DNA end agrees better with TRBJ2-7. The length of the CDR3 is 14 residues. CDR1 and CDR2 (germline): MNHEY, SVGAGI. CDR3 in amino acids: CASSYSDRVYEQYF. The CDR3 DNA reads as TGTGCCAGCAGTTACTCGGACAGGGTCTACGAGCAGTACTTC.

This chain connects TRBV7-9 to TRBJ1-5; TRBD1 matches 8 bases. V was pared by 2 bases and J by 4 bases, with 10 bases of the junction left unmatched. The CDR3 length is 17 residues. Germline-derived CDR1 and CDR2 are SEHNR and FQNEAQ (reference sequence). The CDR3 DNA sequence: TGTGCCAGCAGCTTATATGGACAGGGTGTTTATAATCAGCCCCAGCATTTT. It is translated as CASSLYGQGVYNQPQHF.

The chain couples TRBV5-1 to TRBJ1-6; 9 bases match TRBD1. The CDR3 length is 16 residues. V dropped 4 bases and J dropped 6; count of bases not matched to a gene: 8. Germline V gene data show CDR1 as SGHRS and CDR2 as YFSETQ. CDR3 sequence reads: CASSDLETGGNSPLHF. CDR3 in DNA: TGCGCCAGCAGCGACTTAGAGACAGGGGGTAATTCACCCCTCCACTTT.

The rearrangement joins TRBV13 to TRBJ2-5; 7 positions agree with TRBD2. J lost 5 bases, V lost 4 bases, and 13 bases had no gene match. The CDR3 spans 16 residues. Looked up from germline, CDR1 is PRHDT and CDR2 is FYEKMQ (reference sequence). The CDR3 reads CASSSSSVGGIETQYF. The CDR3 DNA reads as TGTGCCAGCAGCTCATCTAGCGTGGGGGGGATCGAGACCCAGTACTTC.

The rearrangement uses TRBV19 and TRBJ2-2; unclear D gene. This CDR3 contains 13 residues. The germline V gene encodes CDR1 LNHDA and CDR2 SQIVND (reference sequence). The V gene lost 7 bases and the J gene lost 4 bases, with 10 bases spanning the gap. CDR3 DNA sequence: TGTGCCAGTACGCGCCCCGGCACCGGGGAGCTGTTTTTT. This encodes CASTRPGTGELFF.

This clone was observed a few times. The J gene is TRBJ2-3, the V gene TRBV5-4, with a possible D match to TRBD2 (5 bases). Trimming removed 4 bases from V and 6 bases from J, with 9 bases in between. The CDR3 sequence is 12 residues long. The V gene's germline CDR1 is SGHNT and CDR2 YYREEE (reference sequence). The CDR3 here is CASSRRGDTQYF. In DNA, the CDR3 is TGTGCCAGCAGCAGACGAGGGGATACGCAGTATTTT.

As DNA, the CDR3 is TGTGCCAGCCCCGCGATTGCGGGGGGGTACAATGAGCAGTTCTTC. Its translation: CASPAIAGGYNEQFF. The chain carries TRBV2 and TRBJ2-1; 9 bases align to TRBD2. The CDR3 is made up of 15 amino acids. Unmatched junction bases numbered 9, after V lost 8 bases and J lost 4 bases. From germline, CDR1 is SNHLY and CDR2 FYNNEI. Based on the CDR3 plus reference TRBV2 and TRBJ2-1, the full variable domain is EPEVTQTPSHQVTQMGQEVILRCVPISNHLYFYWYRQILGQKVEFLVSFYNNEISEKSEIFDDQFSVERPDGSNFTLKIRSTKLEDSAMYFCASPAIAGGYNEQFFGPGTRLTVL.

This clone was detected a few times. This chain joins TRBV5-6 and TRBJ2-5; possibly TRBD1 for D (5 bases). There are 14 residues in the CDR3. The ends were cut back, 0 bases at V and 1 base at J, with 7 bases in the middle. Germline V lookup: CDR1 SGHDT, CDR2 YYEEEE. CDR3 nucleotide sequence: TGTGCCAGCAGCTTGGTGGGGCCCCAAGAGACCCAGTACTTC. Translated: CASSLVGPQETQYF. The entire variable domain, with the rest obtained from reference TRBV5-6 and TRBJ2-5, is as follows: DAGVTQSPTHLIKTRGQQVTLRCSPKSGHDTVSWYQQALGQGPQFIFQYYEEEERQRGNFPDRFSGHQFPNYSSELNVNALLLGDSALYLCASSLVGPQETQYFGPGTRLLVL.

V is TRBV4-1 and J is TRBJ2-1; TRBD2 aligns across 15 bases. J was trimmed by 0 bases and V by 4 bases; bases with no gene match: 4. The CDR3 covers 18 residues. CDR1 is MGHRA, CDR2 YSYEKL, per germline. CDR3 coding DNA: TGCGCCAGCAGCCGCGGACTAGCGGGGGGGCGCTCCTACAATGAGCAGTTCTTC. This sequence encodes CASSRGLAGGRSYNEQFF.

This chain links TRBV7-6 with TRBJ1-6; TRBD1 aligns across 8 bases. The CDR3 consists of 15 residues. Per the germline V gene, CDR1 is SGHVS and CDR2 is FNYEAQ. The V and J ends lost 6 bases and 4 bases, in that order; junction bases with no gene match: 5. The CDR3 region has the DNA TGTGCCAGCAGGGAGGGACAGGAGTATAATTCACCCCTCCACTTT. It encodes CASREGQEYNSPLHF.

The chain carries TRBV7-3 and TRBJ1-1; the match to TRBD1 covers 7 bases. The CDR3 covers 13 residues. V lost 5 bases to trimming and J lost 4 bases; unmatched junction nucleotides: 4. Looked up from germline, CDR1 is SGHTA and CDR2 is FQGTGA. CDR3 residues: CASSRQGGTEAFF. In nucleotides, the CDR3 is TGTGCCAGCAGCCGACAGGGAGGCACTGAAGCTTTCTTT.

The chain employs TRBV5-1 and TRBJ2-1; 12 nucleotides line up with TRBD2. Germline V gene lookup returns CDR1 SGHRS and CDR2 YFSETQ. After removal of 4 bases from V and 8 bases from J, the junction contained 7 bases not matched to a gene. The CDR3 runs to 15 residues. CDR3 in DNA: TGCGCCAGCAGCCGGATGACTAGCGGGGGTGATGAGCAGTTCTTC. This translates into CASSRMTSGGDEQFF.

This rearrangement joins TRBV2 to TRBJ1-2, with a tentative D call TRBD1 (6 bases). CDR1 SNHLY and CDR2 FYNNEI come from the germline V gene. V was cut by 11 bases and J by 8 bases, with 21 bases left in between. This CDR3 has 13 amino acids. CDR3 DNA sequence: TGTGCCTGCCACCGGCAGGGGAGGGACGGCTACACCTTC. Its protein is CACHRQGRDGYTF. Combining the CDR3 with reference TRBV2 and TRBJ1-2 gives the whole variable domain EPEVTQTPSHQVTQMGQEVILRCVPISNHLYFYWYRQILGQKVEFLVSFYNNEISEKSEIFDDQFSVERPDGSNFTLKIRSTKLEDSAMYFCACHRQGRDGYTFGSGTRLTVV.

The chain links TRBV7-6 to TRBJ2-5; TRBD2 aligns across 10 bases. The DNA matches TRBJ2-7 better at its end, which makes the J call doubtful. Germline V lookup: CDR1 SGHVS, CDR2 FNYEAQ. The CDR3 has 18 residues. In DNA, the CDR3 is TGTGCCAGCAGCTTAGTTGGTAGCGGGGGGTTTTACGGGGGCGAGCAGTACTTC. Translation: CASSLVGSGGFYGGEQYF.